This TCR beta chain was identified during a study of human T cells and chemical hapten exposure. V gave up 2 bases and J gave up 7 bases, with 15 bases separating them. Germline CDR1 is LNHDA and CDR2 is SQIVND (reference sequence). The CDR3 runs 15 residues. Library preparation tagged each individual cDNA molecule with a unique molecular identifier. TCRdb reprocessed the 5' RACE reads with MiXCR, giving one entry per CDR3 protein. This sample has 130,000 or so distinct CDR3 sequences, with 3.5% to 5% found just once. This clonotype was detected many times. Total RNA was isolated from whole blood that had not been fractionated.

The receptor's source is a female donor in good health. The chain couples TRBV19 to TRBJ2-1, with D possibly TRBD2 on 5 matching bases. CDR3 DNA sequence: TGTGCCAGTAGTATAAGGAGCGGCCGAGGAAATGAGCAGTTCTTC. Translation: CASSIRSGRGNEQFF.